One sample yielded the 32 T cell receptor beta chains listed below, sequenced in a study of blood T cells in healthy people across ages. The use of a sample-barcoded 5' primer and a J-beta primer mix characterized a second PCR of about 6 to 11 cycles. MiXCR, run by TCRdb on the 5' RACE reads, gives a single entry per CDR3 protein. The data hold 270,000 or so distinct CDR3 sequences, with 25% to 30% observed a single time. Source material: blood. The receptors derive from a woman in her 70s in good health.

This clonotype occurred a few times. The chain carries TRBV20-1 and TRBJ2-3; perhaps TRBD2 as D (6 bases). The CDR3 is 14 amino acids. Germline CDR1 DFQATT, CDR2 SNEGSKA (reference sequence). V gave up 5 bases and J gave up 2 bases, with 14 bases separating them. The chain's CDR3 is CSAPPAGPTDTQYF. CDR3 DNA sequence: TGCAGTGCTCCCCCGGCGGGACCCACAGATACGCAGTATTTT.

At least ten counts were recorded for this clonotype. The chain is built from TRBV29-1 and TRBJ2-5; the D gene is possibly TRBD1 (5 bases). Trimming cost V 4 bases and J 1 base, with 10 bases left between them. This CDR3 is built from 13 residues. CDR1 and CDR2 (germline): SQVTM, ANQGSEA. The CDR3 DNA reads TGCAGCGTTGTAGGGGCAACCCAAGAGACCCAGTACTTC. Amino acid sequence: CSVVGATQETQYF.

V usage is TRBV27 and J usage is TRBJ1-2; D is perhaps TRBD1 (6 bases). The V end lost 4 bases, the J end lost 10 bases, and 16 bases lay between the germline ends. Per the germline V gene, CDR1 is MNHEY and CDR2 is SMNVEV (reference sequence). The CDR3 has 13 residues. CDR3 loop: CASSSYRAEDYTF. CDR3 DNA: TGTGCCAGCAGTTCCTACAGGGCCGAGGACTACACCTTC.

In this sample, this clonotype turned up a few times. The CDR3, as DNA: TGTGCCAGCAGCCCCCGGGACAGGGACTACGAGCAGTACTTC. Protein sequence: CASSPRDRDYEQYF. The V gene is TRBV9, the J gene TRBJ2-5; 9 bases are a match to TRBD1. The J call may be in error: the DNA end matches TRBJ2-7 better. From germline, CDR1 is SGDLS and CDR2 YYNGEE. This CDR3 region has 14 residues.

A few counts support this clonotype. The chain links TRBV6-1 to TRBJ1-2; D perhaps matches TRBD1 (6 bases). This CDR3 has 13 amino acids. The germline V and J ends were trimmed by 6 bases and 8 bases, with 16 bases remaining between them. The germline V gene has CDR1 MNHNS and CDR2 SASEGT. CDR3 sequence reads: CASSRGGGPGYTF. CDR3 nucleotides: TGTGCCAGCAGCCGAGGTGGGGGGCCGGGCTACACCTTC.

A few counts support this clonotype. The chain links TRBV6-6 to TRBJ2-7, with no clear D. Germline-derived CDR1 and CDR2 are MNHNY and SVGAGI (reference sequence). Trimming stripped 5 bases from V and 0 bases from J, with 8 bases between. This CDR3 has 13 amino acids. The CDR3 here is CASSRSFSYEQYF. CDR3 sequence (DNA): TGTGCCAGCAGTAGAAGTTTCTCCTACGAGCAGTACTTC.

This clonotype was detected ten times or more. The chain carries TRBV12-3 or TRBV12-4 and TRBJ2-3; 9 nucleotides align to TRBD2. V was clipped by 6 bases and J by 4 bases; unmatched bases: 11. The CDR3 length is 16 residues. Written as DNA, the CDR3 is TGTGCCAGCAGCCCTGGGGGTCTAGCGGGACCAGATACGCAGTATTTT. Translating gives CASSPGGLAGPDTQYF.

This clonotype came up a few times. The V gene is TRBV28, the J gene TRBJ2-5; TRBD2 agrees at 11 bases. V dropped 4 bases and J dropped 5; count of bases not matched to a gene: 9. The CDR3 extends over 16 amino acids. The germline gives CDR1 MDHEN, CDR2 SYDVKM. The CDR3 sequence is CASSSLLAGAVETQYF. The CDR3 DNA reads TGTGCCAGCAGTTCGTTACTAGCGGGGGCAGTTGAGACCCAGTACTTC.

The V gene is TRBV12-3 or TRBV12-4, the J gene TRBJ2-4; 9 nucleotides align to TRBD2. J gave up 0 bases and V 5 bases, and 5 bases lay outside the gene matches. The CDR3 covers 16 residues. DNA of the CDR3: TGTGCCAGCAGTGCGGCTAGCGGGATAGCCAAAAACATTCAGTACTTC. Translation gives CASSAASGIAKNIQYF.

This clonotype was seen a handful of times. For the CDR3, the DNA is TGTGCCAGCAGCTTAGGCCCGGGGATTTCCTACGAGCAGTACTTC. This sequence encodes CASSLGPGISYEQYF. This chain connects TRBV7-8 to TRBJ2-5, with D maybe TRBD2 (5 bases). The better agreement between TRBJ2-7 and the DNA end casts doubt on the J call. Germline CDR1 reads SGHVS; CDR2 reads FQNEAQ. This CDR3 contains 15 residues.

V gene TRBV4-3 combines with J gene TRBJ2-5, with 8 bases that match TRBD2. Germline lookup yields CDR1 LGHNA and CDR2 YSLEER. V gave up 0 bases and J gave up 1 base; unmatched junction bases: 13. There are 19 residues in the CDR3. CDR3 bases: TGCGCCAGCAGCCAAGATTGGATAGCGGGATCGGTCGGCCAAGAGACCCAGTACTTC. Protein: CASSQDWIAGSVGQETQYF.

The chain joins TRBV4-1 to TRBJ2-2; no clear D gene. The CDR3 covers 13 residues. V shed 1 base and J shed 7 bases, with 7 bases lying between them. Per the germline V gene, CDR1 is MGHRA and CDR2 is YSYEKL. The CDR3 nucleotides are TGCGCCAGCAGCCAAGTCGGTGGCGGGGAGCTGTTTTTT. Protein: CASSQVGGGELFF.

The chain combines TRBV6-6 with TRBJ2-4; perhaps TRBD2 as D (5 bases). The CDR3 has 13 amino acids. The germline V and J ends were trimmed by 8 bases and 5 bases, with 13 bases remaining between them. Germline lookup yields CDR1 MNHNY and CDR2 SVGAGI (reference sequence). CDR3: CASWLADQNIQYF. CDR3 DNA: TGTGCCAGCTGGCTAGCTGACCAAAACATTCAGTACTTC.

The gene calls are TRBV7-2 and TRBJ2-1; TRBD2 agrees at 7 bases. Germline values: CDR1 SGHTA, CDR2 FQGNSA. Germline trimming cut 1 base from V and 2 bases from J; bases unmatched to any gene: 2. The CDR3 length is 15 residues. CDR3 amino acids: CASSLGRGAYNEQFF. The CDR3 DNA sequence: TGTGCCAGCAGCTTAGGACGGGGGGCCTACAATGAGCAGTTCTTC. The full variable domain, in which reference TRBV7-2 and TRBJ2-1 provide the parts outside the CDR3, is GAGVSQSPSNKVTEKGKDVELRCDPISGHTALYWYRQSLGQGLEFLIYFQGNSAPDKSGLPSDRFSAERTGGSVSTLTIQRTQQEDSAVYLCASSLGRGAYNEQFFGPGTRLTVL.

A few counts support this clonotype. This chain uses TRBV12-3 or TRBV12-4 with TRBJ1-3; no firm D call. The V end was cut by 3 bases, the J end by 1 base, with 19 bases between. CDR3 length equals 18 residues. CDR3 in amino acids: CASSFQYGERTSGNTIYF. DNA for the CDR3: TGTGCCAGCAGTTTTCAATACGGGGAACGAACGTCTGGAAACACCATATATTTT.

The chain joins TRBV6-2 or TRBV6-3 to TRBJ2-1; TRBD2 aligns across 11 bases. Germline V gene lookup returns CDR1 MNHEY and CDR2 SVGEGT. The V gene end was trimmed by 5 bases and the J gene end by 3 bases; junction bases not matched to a gene: 3. CDR3 length equals 15 residues. Here the CDR3 DNA reads TGTGCCAGCAGTAAGGGACTAGCGGTCTACAATGAGCAGTTCTTC. Its translation is CASSKGLAVYNEQFF.

V and J are TRBV20-1 and TRBJ2-6; the D is unclear. The CDR3 is made up of 14 amino acids. Trimming shortened V by 3 bases and J by 0 bases, and 6 bases separated the two germline ends. Germline CDR1 and CDR2: DFQATT and SNEGSKA (reference sequence). In nucleotides, the CDR3 is TGCAGTGCTAGGATGGGCTCTGGGGCCAACGTCCTGACTTTC. Its translation: CSARMGSGANVLTF.

This clonotype was observed a handful of times. The rearrangement uses TRBV28 and TRBJ1-2; 8 bases map to TRBD1. Germline CDR1 MDHEN, CDR2 SYDVKM. V gave up 4 bases and J gave up 5 bases; unmatched junction bases: 6. CDR3 size: 14 residues. The CDR3 protein is CASSYGQGQYGYTF. The CDR3 DNA is TGTGCCAGCAGTTACGGACAGGGCCAATATGGCTACACCTTC.

This sequence joins TRBV6-5 and TRBJ2-5, with 8 bases identical to TRBD1. CDR1 and CDR2 from the germline V gene are MNHEY and SVGAGI. The CDR3 length is 15 residues. After removal of 5 bases from V and 1 base from J, the junction contained 6 bases not matched to a gene. CDR3 bases: TGTGCCAGCAGTCTTGACAGGGGACTCCAAGAGACCCAGTACTTC. As protein: CASSLDRGLQETQYF.

This chain joins TRBV6-5 and TRBJ2-7, with unresolved D. Trimming took 3 bases from V and 2 from J, leaving 11 bases between them. Germline V gene lookup returns CDR1 MNHEY and CDR2 SVGAGI. CDR3 length: 14 amino acids. Written as DNA, the CDR3 is TGTGCCAGCAGTTATGCAGCCAGGACCTACGAGCAGTACTTC. It encodes CASSYAARTYEQYF.

The table lists this clonotype with a few counts. In nucleotides, the CDR3 is TGTGCCAGCAGCTTAAGGGGGCTGCGCAATGAAAAACTGTTTTTT. Amino acids: CASSLRGLRNEKLFF. V is TRBV7-2 and J is TRBJ1-4; TRBD1 matches 7 bases. This CDR3 comprises 15 residues. V lost 2 bases and J lost 5; bases outside the gene matches: 5. Per germline, CDR1 SGHTA and CDR2 FQGNSA.

This clonotype was seen more than once but under ten times. The chain uses TRBV20-1 and TRBJ2-2, with 7 bases that match TRBD2. Germline values: CDR1 DFQATT, CDR2 SNEGSKA (reference sequence). The V gene end was trimmed by 8 bases and the J gene end by 1 base; junction bases not matched to a gene: 7. CDR3 size: 14 residues. The CDR3 DNA reads TGCAGTACCCGCGGGGGAGGGAACACCGGGGAGCTGTTTTTT. Translation: CSTRGGGNTGELFF.

The V gene is TRBV14, the J gene TRBJ2-1; 7 positions agree with TRBD1. The J call could be wrong; TRBJ2-7 is a better fit for the DNA end. This CDR3 is 15 amino acids long. Germline V lookup: CDR1 SGHDN, CDR2 FVKESK. The CDR3 DNA reads TGTGCCAGCAGCCAAGATGGCAGGGGGAACGGCGAGCAGTACTTC. Protein: CASSQDGRGNGEQYF.

This clonotype has ten or more counts. The chain has TRBV5-1 and TRBJ2-3, with 13 bases aligning to TRBD2. V lost 4 bases to trimming and J lost 4 bases; unmatched junction nucleotides: 6. Germline-derived CDR1 and CDR2 are SGHRS and YFSETQ. CDR3 length: 16 residues. CDR3 nucleotide sequence: TGCGCCAGCAGCGCGGGACTAGCGGGATGGGCAGATACGCAGTATTTT. This codes for CASSAGLAGWADTQYF. Full variable domain (outside the CDR3, taken from reference TRBV5-1 and TRBJ2-3): KAGVTQTPRYLIKTRGQQVTLSCSPISGHRSVSWYQQTPGQGLQFLFEYFSETQRNKGNFPGRFSGRQFSNSRSEMNVSTLELGDSALYLCASSAGLAGWADTQYFGPGTRLTVL.

On this clonotype itself: Sequence at one end of the junction differs from germline and may be a read error. The chain has TRBV5-1 and TRBJ2-1; 10 nucleotides align to TRBD2. Germline V CDR1 and CDR2: SGHRS, YFSETQ. The CDR3 totals 16 residues. Here the CDR3 DNA reads TGCGCCAGCAGCCTAATAGCGGGAGGTAGCTACAATGAACAGTTCTTC. It codes for CASSLIAGGSYNEQFF.

This clonotype was seen only a few times. The rearrangement joins TRBV5-5 to TRBJ1-4, with no clear D. Germline loops: CDR1 SGHKS, CDR2 YYEKEE (reference sequence). The germline V and J ends were trimmed by 0 bases and 3 bases, with 12 bases remaining between them. This CDR3 region has 16 residues. In DNA, the CDR3 is TGTGCCAGCAGCTTGGCCGTACACCCGGCTAATGAAAAACTGTTTTTT. It yields the protein CASSLAVHPANEKLFF.

There are a few counts of this clonotype. The chain combines TRBV10-3 with TRBJ2-7; 7 nucleotides match TRBD1. This CDR3 region has 13 residues. Germline assignment: CDR1 ENHRY and CDR2 SYGVKD. J lost 4 bases, V lost 5 bases, and 5 bases had no gene match. The CDR3 loop is CAISPGTAYEQYF. CDR3 DNA sequence: TGTGCCATCAGTCCCGGGACAGCTTACGAGCAGTACTTC.

Regarding this clonotype: A junction boundary mismatches the germline segment, possibly from a read error. This sequence joins TRBV5-1 and TRBJ1-1, with a tentative D call TRBD1 (6 bases). Looked up from germline, CDR1 is SGHRS and CDR2 is YFSETQ. The CDR3 spans 14 residues. In nucleotides, the CDR3 is TGCGCCAGCGGCTTCCAAGGGGGGAGAGGTGAAGCTTTCTTT. It specifies CASGFQGGRGEAFF. The full variable domain, in which reference TRBV5-1 and TRBJ1-1 provide the parts outside the CDR3, is KAGVTQTPRYLIKTRGQQVTLSCSPISGHRSVSWYQQTPGQGLQFLFEYFSETQRNKGNFPGRFSGRQFSNSRSEMNVSTLELGDSALYLCASGFQGGRGEAFFGQGTRLTVV.

This clonotype showed up many times. V and J are TRBV20-1 and TRBJ2-5, with 8 bases that match TRBD2. The CDR3 has 14 amino acids. Germline V CDR1 and CDR2: DFQATT, SNEGSKA (reference sequence). V lost 5 bases, J lost 5 bases, and 10 bases stayed unmatched. The CDR3 is CSAHSGKGMETQYF. As DNA, the CDR3 is TGCAGTGCTCATAGCGGGAAGGGTATGGAGACCCAGTACTTC.

V usage is TRBV5-1 and J usage is TRBJ2-1; no clear D. Gene TRBJ2-5 matches the end of the DNA better, so the J call may be wrong. The CDR3 contains 13 residues. CDR1 is SGHRS and CDR2 is YFSETQ in the germline V gene. The CDR3: CASSFSPPQTQYF. CDR3 DNA sequence: TGCGCCAGCAGCTTTTCCCCACCTCAGACCCAGTACTTC.

This clonotype was picked up a small number of times. This sequence joins TRBV6-6 and TRBJ2-7; 9 bases agree with TRBD1. V lost 5 bases, J lost 5 bases, and 7 bases stayed unmatched. CDR3 length: 14 amino acids. The germline CDR1 and CDR2 sequences are MNHNY and SVGAGI (reference sequence). Here the CDR3 reads CASSTTGTGHEQYF. The CDR3 nucleotides read TGTGCCAGCAGTACTACCGGGACAGGGCACGAGCAGTACTTC.

The table lists this clonotype with a few counts. One end of the junction fails to match germline, which may point to a read error. CDR3 DNA sequence: TGCAGTGCCCTAGGACTAGCGGGAGTGATAGAGAATGAGCAGCTCTTC. Translated, it gives CSALGLAGVIENEQLF. The chain employs TRBV20-1 and TRBJ2-5, with TRBD2 matching 13 bases. Per the germline V gene, CDR1 is DFQATT and CDR2 is SNEGSKA (reference sequence). The CDR3 has 16 residues.